The entry that follows covers one TCR beta chain sequence. The antigen it binds to is not known. A junction boundary mismatches the germline segment, possibly from a read error. The sample belongs to a study of response to subunit inactivated influenza vaccine listed by TCRdb under 2018. With respect to the entire study: The study used deep quantitative T cell receptor repertoire profiling to track responses to a trivalent subunit inactivated influenza vaccine. General conclusions and limits of the study: The authors suggested that each seasonal influenza vaccination may recruit only a limited number of new T cells.

Library creation used RT-PCR. Sequencer: Illumina HiSeq 2500. TCRdb passed the public sequencing reads through fastp at Q25 and MiXCR, retaining productive beta sequences. Each CDR3 protein gets just one entry, which takes the most common genes and DNA from the rows behind it. For this sample there are roughly 570,000 distinct CDR3 sequences; around 13% appear just once. The ten largest clones take up 8.5% to 14% of the sample. The material was PBMCs from blood, obtained 12 days after vaccination. This clonotype originated in a middle-aged man who received an inactivated influenza vaccine. Donor details come from another sample of the same person, matched by shared clones.

The CDR3 protein: CASRYFYGPTEAFF. Here is the DNA: TGTGCCAGCCGTTACTTTTATGGGCCAACTGAAGCTTTCTTT. The V and J segments used are TRBV6-2 or TRBV6-3 and TRBJ1-1; the D gene lacks a confident call. The CDR3 goes from the cysteine to the phenylalanine over 14 residues. Solely the CDR3 DNA is kept, with 42 bases framed from the first base. Reading the germline V gene gives CDR1 MNHEY and CDR2 SVGEGT.